The 27 T cell receptor beta chains below come from one sample, sequenced in a study of shared clonotypes between healthy human individuals. Repertoires were generated with immunoSEQ multiplex PCR, while TCRdb's copy carries only in-frame clones and drops some. The sample consists of more than 2 million clones, roughly 95% of them appearing once. Sequences were obtained from naive CD4+ T cells sorted from blood. The subset was: CD45RA+ positively selected. Receptors were obtained from a man between 18 and 29 years old in good health.

This clone has only a few counts. Other DNA sequences from this sample encode an identical CDR3 as well. The gene calls are TRBV18 and TRBJ1-2; the D gene is possibly TRBD1 (5 bases). V was clipped by 0 bases and J by 3 bases, with 8 bases between them. Looked up from germline, CDR1 is KGHSH and CDR2 is LQKENI. This CDR3 contains 14 residues. CDR3 nucleotide sequence: TGTGCCAGCTCACCACCGGGCAGGGACTATGGCTACACCTTC. Encoded protein: CASSPPGRDYGYTF. The whole variable domain, filled in from reference TRBV18 and TRBJ1-2, reads NAGVMQNPRHLVRRRGQEARLRCSPMKGHSHVYWYRQLPEEGLKFMVYLQKENIIDESGMPKERFSAEFPKEGPSILRIQQVVRGDSAAYFCASSPPGRDYGYTFGSGTRLTVV.

This sequence joins TRBV28 and TRBJ2-7, with D tentatively TRBD2 (5 bases). This CDR3 contains 15 residues. V lost 7 bases, J lost 2 bases, and 18 bases lay in between. CDR1 is MDHEN and CDR2 is SYDVKM in the germline V gene. The CDR3: CASIPEVLGTYEQYF. The CDR3 DNA follows: TGTGCCAGCATCCCGGAGGTCCTGGGCACCTACGAGCAGTACTTC.

J is TRBJ2-7 and V is TRBV12-5, with D perhaps being TRBD1 or TRBD2 (5 bases each). CDR3 length equals 15 residues. Germline V lookup: CDR1 LGHNT, CDR2 FRNRAP. The V gene lost 0 bases and the J gene lost 12 bases, with 21 bases spanning the gap. The CDR3 is CASGLVDGAGAGWYF. The CDR3 region has the DNA TGTGCTAGTGGTTTGGTAGATGGAGCCGGGGCCGGTTGGTACTTC.

The rearrangement joins TRBV29-1 to TRBJ2-7, with no clear D. CDR1 and CDR2 from the germline V gene are SQVTM and ANQGSEA. This CDR3 spans 13 amino acids. Trimming removed 3 bases from V and 2 bases from J, with 11 bases in between. This chain's CDR3 is CSVEHSEAYEQYF. As DNA, the CDR3 is TGCAGCGTTGAGCACTCAGAAGCCTACGAGCAGTACTTC.

The chain uses TRBV4-2 and TRBJ2-7; the D is unclear. CDR3 length: 16 residues. Germline lookup yields CDR1 LGHNA and CDR2 YNFKEQ. The germline V and J ends were trimmed by 0 bases and 0 bases, with 12 bases remaining between them. CDR3 nucleotides: TGTGCCAGCAGCCAAGATCAGGACCGCCGCTCCTACGAGCAGTACTTC. The encoded protein is CASSQDQDRRSYEQYF.

The chain is built from TRBV6-5 and TRBJ1-6; unclear D gene. Germline CDR1 reads MNHEY; CDR2 reads SVGAGI. V lost 6 bases to trimming and J lost 7 bases, with 7 bases between them. CDR3 length equals 12 residues. The CDR3 sequence: CASRSENSPLHF. The DNA of the CDR3 is TGTGCCAGCAGGTCGGAGAATTCACCCCTCCACTTT.

This chain links TRBV5-4 with TRBJ2-1; the D is unclear. The germline CDR1 and CDR2 sequences are SGHNT and YYREEE (reference sequence). Trimming took 3 bases from V and 8 from J, leaving 12 bases between them. This CDR3 has 13 amino acids. CDR3 sequence: CASSSPHNDEQFF. DNA for the CDR3: TGTGCCAGCAGCTCCCCCCACAATGATGAGCAGTTCTTC.

About this clone itself: A read error may be the cause here, since a much bigger clone is one base away. This CDR3 is also generated by other DNA sequences in the sample. This chain links TRBV29-1 with TRBJ1-1; 10 bases are a match to TRBD1. Germline V CDR1 and CDR2: SQVTM, ANQGSEA. The CDR3 is made up of 15 amino acids. V lost 6 bases, J lost 0 bases, and 7 bases stayed unmatched. CDR3 sequence: CSVFETGGVNTEAFF. CDR3 DNA: TGCAGCGTCTTCGAGACAGGGGGCGTGAACACTGAAGCTTTCTTT.

The rearrangement uses TRBV28 and TRBJ2-3; no definite D call. The CDR3 has 13 residues. Trimming took 6 bases from V and 4 from J, leaving 11 bases between them. Germline assignment: CDR1 MDHEN and CDR2 SYDVKM. CDR3 amino acids: CASRAPVPDTQYF. The DNA for the CDR3 is TGTGCCAGCAGGGCCCCCGTCCCAGATACGCAGTATTTT.

Here the CDR3 DNA reads TGCAGCGTGCGAAAAACTGGACAGACTAGCGGGAGCACCGGGGAGCTGTTTTTT. Amino acid sequence: CSVRKTGQTSGSTGELFF. This chain joins TRBV29-1 and TRBJ2-2, with TRBD2 matching over 12 bases. Trimming cost V 6 bases and J 4 bases; bases outside gene matches: 15. CDR3 length: 18 amino acids. The germline CDR1 and CDR2 sequences are SQVTM and ANQGSEA.

The gene calls are TRBV12-5 and TRBJ2-3; no firm D call. The CDR3 loop spans 15 amino acids. From germline, CDR1 is LGHNT and CDR2 FRNRAP. Trimming shortened V by 1 base and J by 4 bases, and 12 bases separated the two germline ends. CDR3 DNA sequence: TGTGCTAGTGGTTTGGAGGGATTTCGGTCAGATACGCAGTATTTT. Its translation: CASGLEGFRSDTQYF.

The rearrangement links TRBV6-5 to TRBJ2-2; 10 nucleotides line up with TRBD1. This CDR3 spans 15 amino acids. The V gene end was trimmed by 4 bases and the J gene end by 3 bases; junction bases not matched to a gene: 2. Germline V gene sequence: CDR1 MNHEY, CDR2 SVGAGI. CDR3 coding DNA: TGTGCCAGCAGTTCCGGGACAGGGGACACCGGGGAGCTGTTTTTT. It translates to CASSSGTGDTGELFF.

V is TRBV18 and J is TRBJ2-7; TRBD2 matches 11 bases. Trimming removed 2 bases from V and 6 bases from J; junction bases left unmatched: 12. The CDR3 covers 17 residues. The V gene's germline CDR1 is KGHSH and CDR2 LQKENI. CDR3 region: CASSPSDLAGGLGEQYF. The DNA of the CDR3 is TGTGCCAGCTCACCATCGGATCTAGCGGGGGGCCTGGGCGAGCAGTACTTC. The full variable domain, its missing parts supplied by reference TRBV18 and TRBJ2-7, is NAGVMQNPRHLVRRRGQEARLRCSPMKGHSHVYWYRQLPEEGLKFMVYLQKENIIDESGMPKERFSAEFPKEGPSILRIQQVVRGDSAAYFCASSPSDLAGGLGEQYFGPGTRLTVT.

V and J are TRBV4-1 and TRBJ2-3, with D uncertain. This CDR3 region has 15 residues. In germline, CDR1 is MGHRA, CDR2 YSYEKL. The V gene lost 1 base and the J gene lost 0 bases, with 8 bases spanning the gap. Written as DNA, the CDR3 is TGCGCCAGCAGCCAAGTGAGATCTAGCACAGATACGCAGTATTTT. Encoded protein: CASSQVRSSTDTQYF.

The rearrangement uses TRBV30 and TRBJ2-1; 14 nucleotides align to TRBD2. V shed 3 bases, J shed 0 bases, and the junction held 1 base outside the gene matches. The CDR3 is 16 amino acids. Germline V gives CDR1 GTSNPN, CDR2 SVGIG (reference sequence). The CDR3 sequence is CAWSGTSGSSYNEQFF. The CDR3 DNA reads TGTGCCTGGAGCGGGACTAGCGGGAGCTCCTACAATGAGCAGTTCTTC.

V gene TRBV6-1 combines with J gene TRBJ1-4; D unclear. The CDR3 is 13 amino acids. V was trimmed by 6 bases and J by 5 bases, leaving 10 bases between them. Germline V CDR1 and CDR2: MNHNS, SASEGT. In DNA, the CDR3 is TGTGCCAGCAGCGCGATTGGGAATGAAAAACTGTTTTTT. Its protein is CASSAIGNEKLFF.

This chain joins TRBV5-6 and TRBJ1-2; perhaps TRBD1 as D (5 bases). V lost 3 bases and J lost 5, with 11 bases in between. Germline V gives CDR1 SGHDT, CDR2 YYEEEE. There are 13 residues in the CDR3. CDR3 in amino acids: CASSWQGAYGYTF. CDR3 DNA: TGTGCCAGCAGCTGGCAAGGGGCATATGGCTACACCTTC.

The V gene is TRBV5-1, the J gene TRBJ2-1; maybe TRBD1 (5 bases). Germline-derived CDR1 and CDR2 are SGHRS and YFSETQ. V was shortened by 4 bases and J by 6 bases, with 11 bases between the two germline ends. The CDR3 has 13 amino acids. This chain's CDR3 is CASSNQGGNEQFF. The CDR3 bases are TGCGCCAGCAGCAATCAGGGTGGCAATGAGCAGTTCTTC.

J is TRBJ1-3 and V is TRBV6-5, with a possible D match to TRBD1 (5 bases). The germline gives CDR1 MNHEY, CDR2 SVGAGI. The CDR3 has 14 residues. Deletions cut 6 bases from V and 2 bases from J, with 11 bases between. The CDR3 DNA follows: TGTGCCAGCAGGCAGGGACTAACTGGAAACACCATATATTTT. Amino acids: CASRQGLTGNTIYF.

The rearrangement uses TRBV6-1 and TRBJ1-1; D gene uncertain. The V end was cut by 3 bases, the J end by 0 bases, with 11 bases between. Germline assignment: CDR1 MNHNS and CDR2 SASEGT. The CDR3 runs 15 residues. CDR3 protein: CASSEAPTMNTEAFF. The CDR3 DNA sequence: TGTGCCAGCAGTGAGGCGCCTACCATGAACACTGAAGCTTTCTTT.

J is TRBJ1-1 and V is TRBV30; D uncertain. The CDR3 has 16 residues. Trimming pared 3 bases from V and 1 base from J, leaving 18 bases between. The germline V gene has CDR1 GTSNPN and CDR2 SVGIG (reference sequence). CDR3 amino acids: CAWRLLSGLRNTEAFF. The CDR3 DNA sequence: TGTGCCTGGAGGTTACTATCAGGACTGCGGAACACTGAAGCTTTCTTT.

As to this clone: The junction does not match germline at one end; this may be a read error. The V gene is TRBV7-7, the J gene TRBJ1-4; unclear D gene. The germline V gene has CDR1 SSHAT and CDR2 FNYEAQ (reference sequence). This CDR3 spans 13 amino acids. The CDR3 spells CASSLGTNEKLFF. In nucleotides, the CDR3 is TGTGCTAGCAGCTTGGGTACTAATGAAAAACTGTTTTTT.

The chain links TRBV5-1 to TRBJ1-5, with D perhaps TRBD1 (6 bases). The germline V and J ends were trimmed by 2 bases and 7 bases, with 13 bases remaining between them. The CDR3 sequence is 14 residues long. The germline CDR1 and CDR2 sequences are SGHRS and YFSETQ. The CDR3 DNA reads TGCGCCAGCAGCTTAGACACCCAGGGGCAGCCCCAGCATTTT. Amino acids: CASSLDTQGQPQHF. Drawing the rest from reference TRBV5-1 and TRBJ1-5, the complete variable domain is KAGVTQTPRYLIKTRGQQVTLSCSPISGHRSVSWYQQTPGQGLQFLFEYFSETQRNKGNFPGRFSGRQFSNSRSEMNVSTLELGDSALYLCASSLDTQGQPQHFGDGTRLSIL.

This sequence joins TRBV10-3 and TRBJ1-1; possibly TRBD1 for D (5 bases). The germline gives CDR1 ENHRY, CDR2 SYGVKD. V was clipped by 2 bases and J by 4 bases, with 8 bases between them. The CDR3 has 13 amino acids. CDR3 residues: CAISEVGTTEAFF. As DNA, the CDR3 is TGTGCCATCAGTGAGGTCGGGACCACTGAAGCTTTCTTT.

This rearrangement joins TRBV4-3 to TRBJ2-1, with 12 positions matching TRBD2. This CDR3 region has 17 residues. Losses at the gene ends were 0 bases for V and 7 bases for J; bases not matched to a gene: 7. The V gene's germline CDR1 is LGHNA and CDR2 YSLEER. The CDR3 loop is CASSQDPPSGRGNEQFF. The DNA of the CDR3 is TGCGCCAGCAGCCAAGATCCCCCTAGCGGGAGGGGGAATGAGCAGTTCTTC.

The table lists this clone with a count of one. The chain combines TRBV11-2 with TRBJ2-1; no clear D. Trimming removed 3 bases from V and 8 bases from J, with 5 bases in between. This CDR3 has 11 amino acids. Germline assignment: CDR1 SGHAT and CDR2 FQNNGV. In DNA form, the CDR3 reads TGTGCCAGCAGCTTTTTCTATGAGCAGTTCTTC. Translation gives CASSFFYEQFF. Together with reference TRBV11-2 and TRBJ2-1, the CDR3 gives the full variable domain: EAGVAQSPRYKIIEKRQSVAFWCNPISGHATLYWYQQILGQGPKLLIQFQNNGVVDDSQLPKDRFSAERLKGVDSTLKIQPAKLEDSAVYLCASSFFYEQFFGPGTRLTVL.

The rearrangement links TRBV27 to TRBJ2-7; no clear D. V gave up 6 bases and J gave up 6 bases, with 12 bases separating them. Per the germline V gene, CDR1 is MNHEY and CDR2 is SMNVEV (reference sequence). CDR3 length: 12 amino acids. The CDR3 here is CASRTVIGEQYF. Here the CDR3 DNA reads TGTGCCAGCAGAACAGTAATAGGCGAGCAGTACTTC.